The next 14 T cell receptor beta chains were all read from a single sample in a study of blood T cell repertoires in COVID-19. Repertoires were generated with immunoSEQ multiplex PCR, while TCRdb's copy carries only in-frame clones and drops some. The table has 200,000 to 250,000 clones, approximately 83% seen once. Sequenced input: peripheral blood. These TCRs come from a woman aged 30 to 39 with COVID-19, enrolled during active disease.

The J gene is TRBJ2-7, the V gene TRBV14, with 8 bases that match TRBD2. CDR3 length equals 15 residues. The germline V gene has CDR1 SGHDN and CDR2 FVKESK. V was pared by 4 bases and J by 5 bases, with 10 bases of the junction left unmatched. The CDR3: CASSLTGGALDEQYF. In DNA form, the CDR3 reads TGTGCCAGCAGCCTGACCGGGGGGGCCCTTGACGAGCAGTACTTC. Full variable domain (outside the CDR3, taken from reference TRBV14 and TRBJ2-7): EAGVTQFPSHSVIEKGQTVTLRCDPISGHDNLYWYRRVMGKEIKFLLHFVKESKQDESGMPNNRFLAERTGGTYSTLKVQPAELEDSGVYFCASSLTGGALDEQYFGPGTRLTVT.

This clone was counted once. V usage is TRBV7-9 and J usage is TRBJ2-1, with D possibly matching TRBD1 (5 bases). The germline V and J ends were trimmed by 5 bases and 5 bases, with 13 bases remaining between them. Germline V gene data show CDR1 as SEHNR and CDR2 as FQNEAQ (reference sequence). The length of the CDR3 is 14 residues. CDR3 coding DNA: TGTGCCAGCAGCCTCTCGGCAGGGAACAATGAGCAGTTCTTC. It encodes CASSLSAGNNEQFF. The variable domain in full, completed from reference TRBV7-9 and TRBJ2-1, reads DTGVSQNPRHKITKRGQNVTFRCDPISEHNRLYWYRQTLGQGPEFLTYFQNEAQLEKSRLLSDRFSAERPKGSFSTLEIQRTEQGDSAMYLCASSLSAGNNEQFFGPGTRLTVL.

The chain uses TRBV3-1 (or the pseudogene TRBV3-2) and TRBJ2-1; 12 bases agree with TRBD2. The germline V gene has CDR1 LGHDT and CDR2 YNNKEL (reference sequence). The CDR3 covers 15 residues. Trimming took 4 bases from V and 2 from J; bases not matched to a gene: 0. This CDR3 is CASSRTSGTYNEQFF. The CDR3 region has the DNA TGTGCCAGCAGCCGGACTAGCGGGACCTACAATGAGCAGTTCTTC.

This sequence joins TRBV19 and TRBJ1-6; no definite D call. This CDR3 has 15 amino acids. The V gene lost 8 bases and the J gene lost 7 bases, with 18 bases spanning the gap. Germline loops: CDR1 LNHDA, CDR2 SQIVND (reference sequence). The CDR3 loop reads CASGDGNYPNSPLHF. The CDR3 DNA reads as TGTGCCAGTGGAGACGGGAATTACCCAAATTCACCCCTCCACTTT.

This clone was counted once. The chain combines TRBV29-1 with TRBJ2-5; TRBD1 agrees at 7 bases. The CDR3 is made up of 13 amino acids. Germline V gene data show CDR1 as SQVTM and CDR2 as ANQGSEA. Trimming took 6 bases from V and 5 from J; bases not matched to a gene: 9. In DNA form, the CDR3 reads TGCAGCGTGTATACAGGGGATTGGGAGACCCAGTACTTC. This codes for CSVYTGDWETQYF.

The chain joins TRBV12-3 or TRBV12-4 to TRBJ2-1; the D gene is possibly TRBD1 (5 bases). This CDR3 is 12 amino acids long. Trimming pared 6 bases from V and 7 bases from J, leaving 10 bases between. The CDR3 sequence: CASRTTVNEQFF. The DNA for the CDR3 is TGTGCCAGCAGGACGACAGTTAATGAGCAGTTCTTC.

V and J are TRBV24-1 and TRBJ2-5; possible D gene TRBD1, 6 bases. The CDR3 consists of 13 residues. CDR1 is KGHDR, CDR2 SFDVKD, per germline. V shed 3 bases and J shed 5 bases, with 9 bases lying between them. CDR3 in DNA: TGTGCCACCAGTGATCAAACAGGGGAGACCCAGTACTTC. The encoded protein is CATSDQTGETQYF.

This sequence joins TRBV5-1 and TRBJ1-1; TRBD1 matches 9 bases. The CDR3 totals 16 residues. V lost 2 bases and J lost 2; bases outside the gene matches: 7. Per germline, CDR1 SGHRS and CDR2 YFSETQ. CDR3 DNA: TGCGCCAGCAGCTTACGAGCGGGACAGGGTAACACTGAAGCTTTCTTT. It translates to CASSLRAGQGNTEAFF.

The chain uses TRBV14 and TRBJ1-4; no firm D call. The CDR3 spans 16 residues. Germline V gene data show CDR1 as SGHDN and CDR2 as FVKESK. V lost 1 base and J 3 bases, leaving 12 bases between the germline ends. The CDR3 loop reads CASSQGVSGANEKLFF. Written as DNA, the CDR3 is TGTGCCAGCAGCCAAGGGGTTTCAGGCGCTAATGAAAAACTGTTTTTT.

The chain employs TRBV2 and TRBJ2-1, with 9 bases aligning to TRBD2. Losses at the gene ends were 6 bases for V and 5 bases for J; bases not matched to a gene: 8. CDR1 and CDR2 from the germline V gene are SNHLY and FYNNEI. The CDR3 is 15 residues long. CDR3 in DNA: TGTGCCAGCAGCCCCCTAGCGGGGCGAAACAATGAGCAGTTCTTC. Protein sequence: CASSPLAGRNNEQFF.

The genes are TRBV9 and TRBJ2-5; 12 bases match TRBD2. Per germline, CDR1 SGDLS and CDR2 YYNGEE. The CDR3 is 17 amino acids. After removal of 0 bases from V and 5 bases from J, the junction contained 8 bases not matched to a gene. CDR3 region: CASSVGASGGARETQYF. DNA of the CDR3: TGTGCCAGCAGCGTAGGGGCTAGCGGGGGGGCCCGGGAGACCCAGTACTTC.

This chain uses TRBV5-4 with TRBJ1-1, with D perhaps matching TRBD1 (5 bases). Trimming shortened V by 2 bases and J by 5 bases, and 16 bases separated the two germline ends. This CDR3 spans 15 amino acids. CDR1 SGHNT and CDR2 YYREEE come from the germline V gene (reference sequence). The CDR3 DNA reads as TGTGCCAGCAGCTTCGACAGCCTATTAGGAACTGAAGCTTTCTTT. Residues: CASSFDSLLGTEAFF. The variable domain in full, with the rest retrieved from reference TRBV5-4 and TRBJ1-1, is ETGVTQSPTHLIKTRGQQVTLRCSSQSGHNTVSWYQQALGQGPQFIFQYYREEENGRGNFPPRFSGLQFPNYSSELNVNALELDDSALYLCASSFDSLLGTEAFFGQGTRLTVV.

The rearrangement links TRBV28 to TRBJ1-1, with 7 bases matching TRBD1. This CDR3 has 13 amino acids. The V and J ends lost 3 bases and 5 bases, in that order; junction bases with no gene match: 3. The germline CDR1 and CDR2 sequences are MDHEN and SYDVKM. CDR3: CASSLAGGTEAFF. The CDR3 coding sequence is TGTGCCAGCAGTTTGGCAGGGGGAACTGAAGCTTTCTTT.

This chain uses TRBV6-5 with TRBJ2-3, with 7 bases matching TRBD1. Germline V lookup: CDR1 MNHEY, CDR2 SVGAGI. CDR3 size: 16 residues. Trimming removed 0 bases from V and 1 base from J; junction bases left unmatched: 4. CDR3 coding DNA: TGTGCCAGCAGTTACTCGAACCAGGGGGGCACAGATACGCAGTATTTT. Translated, it gives CASSYSNQGGTDTQYF.